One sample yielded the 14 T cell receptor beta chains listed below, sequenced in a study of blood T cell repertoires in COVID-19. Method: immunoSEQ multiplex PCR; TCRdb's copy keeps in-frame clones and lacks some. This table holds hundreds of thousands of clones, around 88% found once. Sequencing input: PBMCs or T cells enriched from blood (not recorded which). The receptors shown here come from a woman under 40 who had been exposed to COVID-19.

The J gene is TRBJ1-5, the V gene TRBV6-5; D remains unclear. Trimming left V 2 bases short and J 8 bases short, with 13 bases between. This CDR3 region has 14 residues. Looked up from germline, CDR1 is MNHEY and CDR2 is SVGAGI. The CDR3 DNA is TGTGCCAGCAGTTACGGCAGGTTTGGAAAGCCCCAGCATTTT. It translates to CASSYGRFGKPQHF.

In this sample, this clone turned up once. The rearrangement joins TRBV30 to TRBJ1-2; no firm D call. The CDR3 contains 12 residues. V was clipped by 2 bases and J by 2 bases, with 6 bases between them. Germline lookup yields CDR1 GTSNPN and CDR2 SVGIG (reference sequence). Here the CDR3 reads CAWSPTNYGYTF. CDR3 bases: TGTGCCTGGAGTCCTACGAACTATGGCTACACCTTC. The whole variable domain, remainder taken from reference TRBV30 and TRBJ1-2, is SQTIHQWPATLVQPVGSPLSLECTVEGTSNPNLYWYRQAAGRGLQLLFYSVGIGQISSEVPQNLSASRPQDRQFILSSKKLLLSDSGFYLCAWSPTNYGYTFGSGTRLTVV.

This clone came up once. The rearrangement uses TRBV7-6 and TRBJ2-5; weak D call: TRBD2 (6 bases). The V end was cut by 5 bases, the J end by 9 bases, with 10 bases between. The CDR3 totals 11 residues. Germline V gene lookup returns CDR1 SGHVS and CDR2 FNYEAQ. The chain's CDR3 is CASSLTGAQYF. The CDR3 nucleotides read TGTGCCAGCAGCCTAACGGGGGCCCAGTACTTC.

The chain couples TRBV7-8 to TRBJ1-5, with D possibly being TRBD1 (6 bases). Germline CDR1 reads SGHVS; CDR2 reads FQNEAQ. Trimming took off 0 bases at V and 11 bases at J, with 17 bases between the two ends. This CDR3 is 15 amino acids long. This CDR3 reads CASSLATGGAWTQHF. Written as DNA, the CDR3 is TGTGCCAGCAGCTTAGCGACAGGTGGGGCTTGGACCCAGCATTTT.

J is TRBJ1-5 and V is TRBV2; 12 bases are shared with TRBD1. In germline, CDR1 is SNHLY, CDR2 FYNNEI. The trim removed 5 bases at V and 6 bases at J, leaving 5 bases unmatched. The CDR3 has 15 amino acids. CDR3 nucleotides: TGTGCCAGCAGTTGGGACAGGGGGCGAGGTCAGCCCCAGCATTTT. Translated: CASSWDRGRGQPQHF.

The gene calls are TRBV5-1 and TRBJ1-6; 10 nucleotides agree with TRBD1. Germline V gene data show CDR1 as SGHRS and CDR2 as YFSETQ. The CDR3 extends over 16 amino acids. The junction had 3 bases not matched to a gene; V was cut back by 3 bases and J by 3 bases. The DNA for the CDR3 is TGCGCCAGCAGCTGGGGACAGGGGCACTATAATTCACCCCTCCACTTT. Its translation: CASSWGQGHYNSPLHF.

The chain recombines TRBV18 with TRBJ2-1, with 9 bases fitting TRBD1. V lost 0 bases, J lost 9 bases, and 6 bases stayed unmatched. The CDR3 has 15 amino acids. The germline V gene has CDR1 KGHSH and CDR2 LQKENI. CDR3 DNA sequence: TGTGCCAGCTCACCACCCGGACAGGGGCGGAGTGAGCAGTTCTTC. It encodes CASSPPGQGRSEQFF. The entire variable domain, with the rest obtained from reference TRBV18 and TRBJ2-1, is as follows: NAGVMQNPRHLVRRRGQEARLRCSPMKGHSHVYWYRQLPEEGLKFMVYLQKENIIDESGMPKERFSAEFPKEGPSILRIQQVVRGDSAAYFCASSPPGQGRSEQFFGPGTRLTVL.

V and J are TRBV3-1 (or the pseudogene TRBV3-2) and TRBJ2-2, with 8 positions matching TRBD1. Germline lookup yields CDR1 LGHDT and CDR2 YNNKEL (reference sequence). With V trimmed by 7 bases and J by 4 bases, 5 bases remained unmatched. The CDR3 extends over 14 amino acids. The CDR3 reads CASTGTGPTGELFF. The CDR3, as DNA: TGTGCCAGCACCGGGACAGGCCCCACCGGGGAGCTGTTTTTT.

The CDR3 loop is CASILNGDNEQFF. DNA for the CDR3: TGTGCCAGCATCCTAAACGGGGACAATGAGCAGTTCTTC. The chain employs TRBV6-5 and TRBJ2-1; weak D call: TRBD2 (5 bases). The germline V and J ends were trimmed by 7 bases and 5 bases, with 12 bases remaining between them. CDR3 length: 13 residues. CDR1 and CDR2 from the germline V gene are MNHEY and SVGAGI.

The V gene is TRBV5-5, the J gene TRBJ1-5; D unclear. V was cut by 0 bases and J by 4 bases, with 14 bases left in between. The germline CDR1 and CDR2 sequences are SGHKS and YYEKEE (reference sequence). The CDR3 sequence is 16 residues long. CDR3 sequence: CASSLEGGWRNQPQHF. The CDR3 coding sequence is TGTGCCAGCAGCTTGGAGGGAGGGTGGAGGAATCAGCCCCAGCATTTT.

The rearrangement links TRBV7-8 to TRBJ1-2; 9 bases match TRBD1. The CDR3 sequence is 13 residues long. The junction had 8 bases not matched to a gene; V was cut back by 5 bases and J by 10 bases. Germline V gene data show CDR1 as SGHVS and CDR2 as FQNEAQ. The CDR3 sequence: CASSPGTGLHYTF. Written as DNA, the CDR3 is TGTGCCAGCAGCCCCGGGACAGGGCTCCACTACACCTTC. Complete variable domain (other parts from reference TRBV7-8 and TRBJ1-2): GAGVSQSPRYKVAKRGQDVALRCDPISGHVSLFWYQQALGQGPEFLTYFQNEAQLDKSGLPSDRFFAERPEGSVSTLKIQRTQQEDSAVYLCASSPGTGLHYTFGSGTRLTVV.

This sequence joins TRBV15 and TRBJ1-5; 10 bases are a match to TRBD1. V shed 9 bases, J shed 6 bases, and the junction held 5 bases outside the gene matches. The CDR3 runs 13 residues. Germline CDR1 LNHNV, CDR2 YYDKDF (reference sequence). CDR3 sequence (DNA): TGTGCCACATCCGGGACAGGGGCTCAGCCCCAGCATTTT. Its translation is CATSGTGAQPQHF.

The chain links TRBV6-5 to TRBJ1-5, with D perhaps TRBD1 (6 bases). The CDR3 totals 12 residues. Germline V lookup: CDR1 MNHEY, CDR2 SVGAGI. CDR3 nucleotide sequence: TGTGCAGAAGGGGGGGACAATCAGCCCCAGCATTTT. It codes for CAEGGDNQPQHF.

The CDR3 is CASSQVQPIEEKLFF. In nucleotides, the CDR3 is TGTGCCAGCAGCCAAGTACAGCCGATAGAAGAAAAACTGTTTTTT. This chain uses TRBV4-2 with TRBJ1-4, with D unclear. With 1 base removed from V and 8 bases from J, the gap between germline ends came to 14 bases. CDR3 length: 15 residues. CDR1 is LGHNA and CDR2 is YNFKEQ in the germline V gene.